The clone carrying this T cell receptor beta chain was seen at least ten times. What it binds is unknown. This sample was taken from a study of regulatory T cells in long-lasting Graves disease. Whole-study findings and limits: The study found TRBV28, TRBJ1-2 and TRBJ2-5 favored in persistent disease. Thyroid tissue went unstudied; only peripheral blood was examined. A greater number of public clonotypes (more than 2,500) was shared by persistent patients than by new patients (around 1,000).

The TCR beta library used iRepertoire HTBI primers with Arm-PCR amplification of CDR3. MiXCR, run by TCRdb on the multiplex PCR reads, gives a single entry per CDR3 protein. Of hundreds of thousands of distinct CDR3 sequences listed, around 17% are singletons. The time point: newly diagnosed GD, antithyroid drugs for less than 3 months. RNA from PBMCs was the source of the TCR library. V gave up 5 bases and J gave up 5 bases; unmatched junction bases: 8. CDR3 length: 15 amino acids. Germline CDR1 reads SGHAT; CDR2 reads FQNNGV. The same specimen was also included in a second study, on T cells in Graves' hyperthyroidism and ophthalmopathy. That report adds: Ophthalmopathy was model-predicted a median approximately six months pre-onset.

The sequencing used peripheral blood mononuclear cells (PBMCs), collected at new diagnosis, from a patient treated with antithyroid drugs. The origin of this receptor is a woman aged 25 to 39 with Graves disease. The chain links TRBV11-2 to TRBJ2-7; TRBD2 aligns across 11 bases. The CDR3 spells CASSKTSGIVNEQYF. CDR3 DNA sequence: TGTGCCAGCAGCAAGACTAGCGGGATAGTAAACGAGCAGTACTTC.